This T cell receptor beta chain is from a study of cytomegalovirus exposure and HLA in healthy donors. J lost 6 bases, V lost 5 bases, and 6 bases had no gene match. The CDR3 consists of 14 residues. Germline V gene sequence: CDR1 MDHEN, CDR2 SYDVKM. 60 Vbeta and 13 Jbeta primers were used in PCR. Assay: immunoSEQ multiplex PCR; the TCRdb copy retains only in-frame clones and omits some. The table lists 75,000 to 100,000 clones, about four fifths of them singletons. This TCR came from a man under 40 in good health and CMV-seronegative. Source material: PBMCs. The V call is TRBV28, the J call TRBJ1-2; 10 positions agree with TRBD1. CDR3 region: CASSLGTGVDGYTF. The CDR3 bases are TGTGCCAGCAGTCTAGGGACAGGGGTGGATGGCTACACCTTC.